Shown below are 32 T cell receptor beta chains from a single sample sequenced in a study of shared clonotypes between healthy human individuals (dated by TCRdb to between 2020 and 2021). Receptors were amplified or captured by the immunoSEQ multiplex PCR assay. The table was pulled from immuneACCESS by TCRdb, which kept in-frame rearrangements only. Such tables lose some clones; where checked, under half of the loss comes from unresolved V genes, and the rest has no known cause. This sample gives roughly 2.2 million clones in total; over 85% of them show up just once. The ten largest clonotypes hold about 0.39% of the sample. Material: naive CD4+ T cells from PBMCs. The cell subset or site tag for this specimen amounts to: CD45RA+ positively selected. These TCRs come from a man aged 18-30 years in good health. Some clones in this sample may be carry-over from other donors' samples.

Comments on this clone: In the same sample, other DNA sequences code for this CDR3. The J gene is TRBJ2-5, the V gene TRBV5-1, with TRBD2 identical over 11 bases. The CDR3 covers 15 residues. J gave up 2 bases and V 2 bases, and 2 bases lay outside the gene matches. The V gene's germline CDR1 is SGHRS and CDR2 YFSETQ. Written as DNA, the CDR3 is TGCGCCAGCAGCTTCCGGACTAGCGGGCAAGAGACCCAGTACTTC. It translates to CASSFRTSGQETQYF.

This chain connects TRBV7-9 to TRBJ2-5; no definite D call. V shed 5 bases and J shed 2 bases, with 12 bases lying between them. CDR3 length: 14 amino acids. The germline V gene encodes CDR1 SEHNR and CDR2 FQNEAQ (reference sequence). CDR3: CASSPGGIQETQYF. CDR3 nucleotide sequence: TGTGCCAGCAGCCCAGGTGGGATTCAAGAGACCCAGTACTTC.

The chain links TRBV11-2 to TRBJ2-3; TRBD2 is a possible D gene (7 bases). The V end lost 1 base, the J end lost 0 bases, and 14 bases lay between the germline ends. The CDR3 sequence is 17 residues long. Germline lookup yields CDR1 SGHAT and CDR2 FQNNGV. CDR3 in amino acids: CASSLVKSGGSTDTQYF. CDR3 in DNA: TGTGCCAGCAGCTTAGTTAAGTCGGGGGGCAGCACAGATACGCAGTATTTT.

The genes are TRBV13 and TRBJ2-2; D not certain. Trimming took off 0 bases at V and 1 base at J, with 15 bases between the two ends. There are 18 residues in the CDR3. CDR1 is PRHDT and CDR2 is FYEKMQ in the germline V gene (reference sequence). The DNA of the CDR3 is TGTGCCAGCAGCTTAGGCCGGTCCCTTAGCTGGAACACCGGGGAGCTGTTTTTT. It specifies CASSLGRSLSWNTGELFF.

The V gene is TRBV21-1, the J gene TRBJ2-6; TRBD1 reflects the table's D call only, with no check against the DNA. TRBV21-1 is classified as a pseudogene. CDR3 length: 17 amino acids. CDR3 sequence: CASSKMGTVKCYRGLTF. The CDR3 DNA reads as TGTGCCAGCAGCAAAATGGGCACAGTCAAGTGCTATAGGGGCCTGACTTTC.

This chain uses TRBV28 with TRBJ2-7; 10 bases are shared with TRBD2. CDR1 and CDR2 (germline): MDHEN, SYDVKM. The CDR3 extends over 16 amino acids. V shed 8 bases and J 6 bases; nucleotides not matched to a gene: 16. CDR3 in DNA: TGTGCCAGCCGCCTAGCGGGAGCCTCATCGATGGGCGAGCAGTACTTC. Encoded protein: CASRLAGASSMGEQYF.

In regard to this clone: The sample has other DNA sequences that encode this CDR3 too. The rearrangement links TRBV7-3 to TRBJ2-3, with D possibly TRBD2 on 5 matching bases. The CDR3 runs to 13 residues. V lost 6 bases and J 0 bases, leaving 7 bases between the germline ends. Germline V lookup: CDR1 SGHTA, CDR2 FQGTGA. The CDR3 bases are TGTGCCAGCAGTGGGAGTAGCACAGATACGCAGTATTTT. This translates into CASSGSSTDTQYF.

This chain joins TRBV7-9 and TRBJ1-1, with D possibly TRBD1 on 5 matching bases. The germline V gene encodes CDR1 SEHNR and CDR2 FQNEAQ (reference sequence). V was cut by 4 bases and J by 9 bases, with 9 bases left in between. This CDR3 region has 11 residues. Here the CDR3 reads CASSSGRQAFF. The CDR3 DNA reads TGTGCCAGCAGCTCGGGACGTCAAGCTTTCTTT.

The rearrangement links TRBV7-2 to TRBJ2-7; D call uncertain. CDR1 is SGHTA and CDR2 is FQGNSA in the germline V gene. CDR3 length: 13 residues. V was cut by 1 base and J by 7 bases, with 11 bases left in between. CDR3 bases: TGTGCCAGCAGCTTAGACTTGCTTCGGGAGCAGTACTTC. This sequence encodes CASSLDLLREQYF. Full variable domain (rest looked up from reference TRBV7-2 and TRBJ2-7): GAGVSQSPSNKVTEKGKDVELRCDPISGHTALYWYRQSLGQGLEFLIYFQGNSAPDKSGLPSDRFSAERTGGSVSTLTIQRTQQEDSAVYLCASSLDLLREQYFGPGTRLTVT.

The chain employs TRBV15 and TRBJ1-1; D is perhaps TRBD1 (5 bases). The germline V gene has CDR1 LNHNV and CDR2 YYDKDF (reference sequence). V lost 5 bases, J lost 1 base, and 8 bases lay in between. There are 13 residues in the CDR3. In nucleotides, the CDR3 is TGTGCCACCAGCCCCGGGGCGAACACTGAAGCTTTCTTT. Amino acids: CATSPGANTEAFF.

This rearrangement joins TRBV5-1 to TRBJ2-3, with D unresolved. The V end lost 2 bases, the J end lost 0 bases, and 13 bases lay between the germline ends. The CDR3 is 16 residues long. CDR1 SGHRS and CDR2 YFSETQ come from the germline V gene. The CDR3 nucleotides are TGCGCCAGCAGCTTTACGTACACAACTAGCACAGATACGCAGTATTTT. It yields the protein CASSFTYTTSTDTQYF.

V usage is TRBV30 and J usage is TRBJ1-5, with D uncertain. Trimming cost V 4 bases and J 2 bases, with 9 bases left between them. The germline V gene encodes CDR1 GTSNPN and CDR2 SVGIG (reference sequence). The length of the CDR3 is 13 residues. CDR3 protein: CAWTEGRNQPQHF. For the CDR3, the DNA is TGTGCCTGGACGGAGGGTCGCAATCAGCCCCAGCATTTT.

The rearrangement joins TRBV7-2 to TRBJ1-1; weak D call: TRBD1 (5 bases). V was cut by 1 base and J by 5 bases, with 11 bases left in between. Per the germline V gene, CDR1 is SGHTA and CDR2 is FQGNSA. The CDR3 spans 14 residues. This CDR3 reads CASSLVGGETEAFF. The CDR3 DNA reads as TGTGCCAGCAGCTTAGTGGGGGGGGAAACTGAAGCTTTCTTT. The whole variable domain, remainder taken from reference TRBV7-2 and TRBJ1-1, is GAGVSQSPSNKVTEKGKDVELRCDPISGHTALYWYRQSLGQGLEFLIYFQGNSAPDKSGLPSDRFSAERTGGSVSTLTIQRTQQEDSAVYLCASSLVGGETEAFFGQGTRLTVV.

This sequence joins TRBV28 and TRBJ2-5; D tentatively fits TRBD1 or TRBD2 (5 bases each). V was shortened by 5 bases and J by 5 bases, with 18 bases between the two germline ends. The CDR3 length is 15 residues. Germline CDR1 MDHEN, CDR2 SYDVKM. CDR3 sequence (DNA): TGTGCCAGCAGTACGCACCTAGAGGGGTGGGAGACCCAGTACTTC. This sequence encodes CASSTHLEGWETQYF.

DNA for the CDR3: TGTGCCAGCAGTTACTCTTCGGGCAGGGGGCATAGTGAGCAGTTCTTC. Encoded protein: CASSYSSGRGHSEQFF. This rearrangement joins TRBV6-6 to TRBJ2-1, with 8 bases matching TRBD1. Germline V gene lookup returns CDR1 MNHNY and CDR2 SVGAGI (reference sequence). The V gene end was trimmed by 0 bases and the J gene end by 9 bases; junction bases not matched to a gene: 10. The CDR3 is made up of 16 amino acids.

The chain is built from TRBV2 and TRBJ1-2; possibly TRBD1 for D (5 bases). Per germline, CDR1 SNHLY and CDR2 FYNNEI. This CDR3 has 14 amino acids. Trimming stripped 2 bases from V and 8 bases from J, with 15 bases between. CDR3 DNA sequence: TGTGCCAGCAGTGAATTTGGGGCAGGAGGCGGCTACACCTTC. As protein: CASSEFGAGGGYTF. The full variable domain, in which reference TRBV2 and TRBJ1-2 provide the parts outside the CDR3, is EPEVTQTPSHQVTQMGQEVILRCVPISNHLYFYWYRQILGQKVEFLVSFYNNEISEKSEIFDDQFSVERPDGSNFTLKIRSTKLEDSAMYFCASSEFGAGGGYTFGSGTRLTVV.

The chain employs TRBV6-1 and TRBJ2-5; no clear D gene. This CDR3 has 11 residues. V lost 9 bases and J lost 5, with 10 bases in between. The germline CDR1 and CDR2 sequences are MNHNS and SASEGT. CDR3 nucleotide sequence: TGTGCCAGTTCTCGAAGGGAGACCCAGTACTTC. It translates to CASSRRETQYF.

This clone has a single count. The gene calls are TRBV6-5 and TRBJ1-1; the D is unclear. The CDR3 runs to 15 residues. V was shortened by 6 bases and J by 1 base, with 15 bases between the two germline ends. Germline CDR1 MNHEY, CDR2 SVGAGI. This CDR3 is CASRSNTPRNTEAFF. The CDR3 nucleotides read TGTGCCAGCAGATCAAACACCCCAAGGAACACTGAAGCTTTCTTT.

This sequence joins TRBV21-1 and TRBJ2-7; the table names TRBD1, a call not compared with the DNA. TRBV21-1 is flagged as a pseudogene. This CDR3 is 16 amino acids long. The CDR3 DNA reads TGTGCCAGCAGCTACCCCACAGGGGGCGTCGGATACGAGCAGTACTTC. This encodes CASSYPTGGVGYEQYF.

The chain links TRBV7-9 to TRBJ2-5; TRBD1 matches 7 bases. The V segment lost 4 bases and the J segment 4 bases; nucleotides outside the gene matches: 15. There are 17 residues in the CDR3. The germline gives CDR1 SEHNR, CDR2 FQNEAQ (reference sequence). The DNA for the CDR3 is TGTGCCAGCAGCTCCACACAGGGGATAATTCCCTCAGAGACCCAGTACTTC. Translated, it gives CASSSTQGIIPSETQYF.

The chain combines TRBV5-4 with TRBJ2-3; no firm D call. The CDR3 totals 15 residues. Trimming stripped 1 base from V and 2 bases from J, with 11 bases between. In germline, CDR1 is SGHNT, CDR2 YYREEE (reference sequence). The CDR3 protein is CASSLSVRNTDTQYF. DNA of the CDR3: TGTGCCAGCAGCTTGTCCGTAAGAAACACAGATACGCAGTATTTT.

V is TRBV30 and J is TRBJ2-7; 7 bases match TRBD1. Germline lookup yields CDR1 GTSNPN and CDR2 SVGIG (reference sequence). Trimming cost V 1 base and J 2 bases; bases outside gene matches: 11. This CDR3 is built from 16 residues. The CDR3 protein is CAWSAFTGTVPYEQYF. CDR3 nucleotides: TGTGCCTGGAGTGCTTTTACCGGGACAGTCCCCTACGAGCAGTACTTC.

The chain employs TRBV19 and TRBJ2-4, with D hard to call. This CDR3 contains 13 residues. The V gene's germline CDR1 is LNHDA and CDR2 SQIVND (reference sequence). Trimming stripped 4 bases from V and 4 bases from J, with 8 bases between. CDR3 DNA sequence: TGTGCCAGTAGTAACTTGGGGAAAAACATTCAGTACTTC. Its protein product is CASSNLGKNIQYF.

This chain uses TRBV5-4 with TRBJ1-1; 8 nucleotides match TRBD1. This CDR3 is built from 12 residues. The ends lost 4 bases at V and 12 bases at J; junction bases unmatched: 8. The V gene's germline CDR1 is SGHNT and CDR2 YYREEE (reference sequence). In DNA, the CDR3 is TGTGCCAGCAGCCTATCAGGGGGCAAAACTTTCTTT. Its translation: CASSLSGGKTFF.

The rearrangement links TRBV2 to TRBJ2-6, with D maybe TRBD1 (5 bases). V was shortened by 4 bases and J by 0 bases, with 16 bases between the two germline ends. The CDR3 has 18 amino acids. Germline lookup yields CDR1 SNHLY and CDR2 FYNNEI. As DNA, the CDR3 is TGTGCCAGCAGTGGGGTAGGCAGGGTTACCTCTGGGGCCAACGTCCTGACTTTC. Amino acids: CASSGVGRVTSGANVLTF.

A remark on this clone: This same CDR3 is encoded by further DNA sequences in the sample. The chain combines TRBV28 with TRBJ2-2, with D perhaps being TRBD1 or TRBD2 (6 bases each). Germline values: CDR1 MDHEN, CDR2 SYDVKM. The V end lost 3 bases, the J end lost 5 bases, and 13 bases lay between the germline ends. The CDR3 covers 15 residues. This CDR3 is CASSLGGLGTGELFF. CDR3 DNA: TGTGCCAGCAGTTTGGGGGGCCTCGGGACCGGGGAGCTGTTTTTT.

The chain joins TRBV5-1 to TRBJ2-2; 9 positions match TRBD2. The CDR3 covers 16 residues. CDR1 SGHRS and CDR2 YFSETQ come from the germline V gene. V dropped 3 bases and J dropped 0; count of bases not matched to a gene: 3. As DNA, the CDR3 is TGCGCCAGCAGCTATCTAGCGGGACCGAACACCGGGGAGCTGTTTTTT. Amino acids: CASSYLAGPNTGELFF. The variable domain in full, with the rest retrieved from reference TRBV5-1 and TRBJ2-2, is KAGVTQTPRYLIKTRGQQVTLSCSPISGHRSVSWYQQTPGQGLQFLFEYFSETQRNKGNFPGRFSGRQFSNSRSEMNVSTLELGDSALYLCASSYLAGPNTGELFFGEGSRLTVL.

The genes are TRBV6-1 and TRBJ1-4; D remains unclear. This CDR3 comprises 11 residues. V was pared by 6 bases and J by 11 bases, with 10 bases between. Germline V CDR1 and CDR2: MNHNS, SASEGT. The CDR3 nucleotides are TGTGCCAGCAGCGCTACGATGAAACTGTTTTTT. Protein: CASSATMKLFF.

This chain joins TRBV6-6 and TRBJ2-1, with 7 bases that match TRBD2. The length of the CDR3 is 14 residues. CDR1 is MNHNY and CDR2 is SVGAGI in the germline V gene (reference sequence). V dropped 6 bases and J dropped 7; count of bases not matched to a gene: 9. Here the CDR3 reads CASSQNLLANEQFF. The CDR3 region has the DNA TGTGCCAGCAGCCAGAACCTACTAGCGAATGAGCAGTTCTTC.

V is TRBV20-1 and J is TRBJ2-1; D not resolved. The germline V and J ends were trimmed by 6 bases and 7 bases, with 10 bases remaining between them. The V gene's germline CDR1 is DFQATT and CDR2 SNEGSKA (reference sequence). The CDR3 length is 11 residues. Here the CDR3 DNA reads TGCAGTGCCACTATCGGAAATGAGCAGTTCTTC. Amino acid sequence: CSATIGNEQFF.

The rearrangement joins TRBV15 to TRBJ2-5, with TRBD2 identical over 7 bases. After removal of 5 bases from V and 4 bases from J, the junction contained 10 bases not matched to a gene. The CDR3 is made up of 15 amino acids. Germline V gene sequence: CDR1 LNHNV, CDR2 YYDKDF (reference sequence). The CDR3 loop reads CATSPAREVVETQYF. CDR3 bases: TGTGCCACCAGCCCTGCTCGGGAGGTCGTAGAGACCCAGTACTTC.

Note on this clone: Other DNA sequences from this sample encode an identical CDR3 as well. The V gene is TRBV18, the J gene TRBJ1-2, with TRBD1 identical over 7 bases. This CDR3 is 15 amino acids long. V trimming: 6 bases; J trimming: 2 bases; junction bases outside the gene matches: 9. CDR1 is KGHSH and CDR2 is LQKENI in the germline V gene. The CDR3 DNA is TGTGCCAGCTCCCCGGGGAGGGGGCCCAACTATGGCTACACCTTC. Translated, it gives CASSPGRGPNYGYTF. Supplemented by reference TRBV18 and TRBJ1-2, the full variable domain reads NAGVMQNPRHLVRRRGQEARLRCSPMKGHSHVYWYRQLPEEGLKFMVYLQKENIIDESGMPKERFSAEFPKEGPSILRIQQVVRGDSAAYFCASSPGRGPNYGYTFGSGTRLTVV.